This T cell receptor beta chain was observed in a study of T cells expressing NK-cell markers. Turning to the study itself: Seven of eight sequenced donors tested HCMV-seropositive; one tested seronegative.

General observations from the study: HCMV specificity was not established for the expanded NKG2C+ T cell clones.

TCRdb reanalyzed the 5' RACE reads and collapses them to one entry per CDR3 protein, without DNA. This sample's table has around 380,000 distinct CDR3 sequences. Germline V gene lookup returns CDR1 LGHNA and CDR2 YNFKEQ. The CDR3 contains 14 residues. Note on this clonotype: The antigen remains undetermined.

The J gene is TRBJ2-3, the V gene TRBV4-2; the TRBD1 assignment by TCRdb is unverifiable without DNA. This clonotype was sampled from a woman aged 50 to 60 in good health. The source material was blood T cells: a sorted CD56 or NKG2C T cell subset, CD4+ or CD8+ T cells, or bulk PBMC T cells (not recorded which). CDR3 amino acids: CASSPWGATDTQYF.